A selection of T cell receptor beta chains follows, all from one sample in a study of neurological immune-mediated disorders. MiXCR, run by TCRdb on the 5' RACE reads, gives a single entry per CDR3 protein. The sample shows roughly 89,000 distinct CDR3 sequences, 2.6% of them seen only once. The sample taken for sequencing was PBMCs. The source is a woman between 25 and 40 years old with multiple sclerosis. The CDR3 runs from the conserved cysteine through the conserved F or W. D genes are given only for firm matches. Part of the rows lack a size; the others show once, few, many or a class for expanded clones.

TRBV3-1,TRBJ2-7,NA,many,TGTGCCAGCAGCCAAAAAGGGACTTCTCAGCAGTACTTC,CASSQKGTSQQYF
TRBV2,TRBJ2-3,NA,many,TGTGCCAGCAGTATCGTTGGGGAGGGGGCCAGCGGGAAGACAGATACGCAGTATTTT,CASSIVGEGASGKTDTQYF
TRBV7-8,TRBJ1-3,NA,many,TGTGCCAGCAGCTTGGGAGACACCATATATTTT,CASSLGDTIYF
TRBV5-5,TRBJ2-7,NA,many,TGTGCCAGCAGCTTTCTTCCGACGGGGTACGAGCAGTACTTC,CASSFLPTGYEQYF
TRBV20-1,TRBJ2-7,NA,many,TGCAGTGCTGTGAGAGATGCCGGAGCGAGGGAGCAGTACTTC,CSAVRDAGAREQYF
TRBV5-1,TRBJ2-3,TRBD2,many,TGCGCCAGCAGCTTGGATGGGACTAGCGGCACAGATACGCAGTATTTT,CASSLDGTSGTDTQYF
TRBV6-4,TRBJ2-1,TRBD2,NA,TGTGCCAGCAGTGACCGGGCGGGAGGCACCTACAATGAGCAGTTCTTC,CASSDRAGGTYNEQFF
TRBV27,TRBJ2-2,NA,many,TGTGCCAGCAGTTTATCAGGGAACACCGGGGAGCTGTTTTTT,CASSLSGNTGELFF
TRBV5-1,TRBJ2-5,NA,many,TGCGCCAGCACTACAGGCCCACGAGAGACCCAGTACTTC,CASTTGPRETQYF
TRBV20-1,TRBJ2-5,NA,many,TGCAGTGCTAGCGAAATAACAGATCCGGGGGAGACCCAGTACTTC,CSASEITDPGETQYF
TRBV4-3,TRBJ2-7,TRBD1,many,TGCGCCAGCAGCCCCTCCGGCGGGACAGGGGGACTCGAGCAGTACTTC,CASSPSGGTGGLEQYF
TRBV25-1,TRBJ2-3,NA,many,TGTGCCAGCAGTGGCGACAACACAGATACGCAGTATTTT,CASSGDNTDTQYF
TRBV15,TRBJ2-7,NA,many,TGTGCCACCAGCAGAGATCGGGGTTACGAGCAGTACTTC,CATSRDRGYEQYF
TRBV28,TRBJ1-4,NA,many,TGTGCCAGCAGACCAGGGGTTGAAAAACTGTTTTTT,CASRPGVEKLFF
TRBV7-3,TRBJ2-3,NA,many,TGTGCCAGCAGTCTGAGGGGGGGCGGAGATACGCAGTATTTT,CASSLRGGGDTQYF
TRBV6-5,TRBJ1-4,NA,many,TGTGCCAGCAGGGAGACGGTGGATGAAAAACTGTTTTTT,CASRETVDEKLFF
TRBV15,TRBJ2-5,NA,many,TGTGCCACCAGCAGAGATCGTGCAGAGACCCAGTACTTC,CATSRDRAETQYF
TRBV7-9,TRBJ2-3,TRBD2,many,TGTGCCAGCAGCCCTTCCGGGAGGTCTAGACGAGATACGCAGTATTTT,CASSPSGRSRRDTQYF
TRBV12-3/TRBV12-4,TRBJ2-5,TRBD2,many,TGTGCCAGCAGTACCGGACTAGCGGGAGACTCCCAAGAGACCCAGTACTTC,CASSTGLAGDSQETQYF
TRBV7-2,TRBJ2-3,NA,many,TGTGCCAGCAGCTCTGCTAGGAGGGCCGTCACAGATACGCAGTATTTT,CASSSARRAVTDTQYF
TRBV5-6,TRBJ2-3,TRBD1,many,TGTGCCAGCAGCTTGGAGAGGACAGGCGAGCCAGATACGCAGTATTTT,CASSLERTGEPDTQYF
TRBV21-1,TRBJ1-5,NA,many,TGTGCCAGCAGCAAATACGGGTCCCGATCCTATAGCAATCAGCCCCAGCATTTT,CASSKYGSRSYSNQPQHF
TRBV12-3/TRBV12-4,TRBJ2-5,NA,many,TGTGCCAGCAGTTCCCTCTCCGAGACCCAGTACTTC,CASSSLSETQYF
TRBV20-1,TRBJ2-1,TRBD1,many,TGCAGTGCTAGAGATCCAGGGGGAAAAAATGAGCAGTTCTTC,CSARDPGGKNEQFF
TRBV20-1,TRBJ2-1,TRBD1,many,TGCAGTGCTGGGACAGGGGTCAAGGGCAATGAGCAGTTCTTC,CSAGTGVKGNEQFF
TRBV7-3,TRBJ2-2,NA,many,TGTGCCAGCAGCCCAAATGGACCCAACACCGGGGAGCTGTTTTTT,CASSPNGPNTGELFF
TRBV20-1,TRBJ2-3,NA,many,TGCAGTGCAACCGGGATTGACACAGATACGCAGTATTTT,CSATGIDTDTQYF
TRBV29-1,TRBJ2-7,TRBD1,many,TGCAGCGTGGGGGACAGGATGGACTCCTACGAGCAGTACTTC,CSVGDRMDSYEQYF
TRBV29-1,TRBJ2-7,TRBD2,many,TGCAGCGTTGCGGGACTAGCGCGTACTATGGAGCAGTACTTC,CSVAGLARTMEQYF
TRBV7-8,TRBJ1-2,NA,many,TGTGCCAGCAGCTTCACCGACTATGGCTACACCTTC,CASSFTDYGYTF
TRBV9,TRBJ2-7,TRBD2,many,TGTGCCAGCAGCCCCCGGGCTAGCGGTCACTACGAGCAGTACTTC,CASSPRASGHYEQYF
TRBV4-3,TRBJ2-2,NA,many,TGCGCCAGCAGCCCACAGGCCGGGGAGCTGTTTTTT,CASSPQAGELFF
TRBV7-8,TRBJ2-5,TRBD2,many,TGTGCCAGCAGGGGTCGGCGGGAGATATACGGGGAGACCCAGTACTTC,CASRGRREIYGETQYF
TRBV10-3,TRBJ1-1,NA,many,TGTGCCATCAGGGACCTAACAGGTTTGAACACTGAAGCTTTCTTT,CAIRDLTGLNTEAFF